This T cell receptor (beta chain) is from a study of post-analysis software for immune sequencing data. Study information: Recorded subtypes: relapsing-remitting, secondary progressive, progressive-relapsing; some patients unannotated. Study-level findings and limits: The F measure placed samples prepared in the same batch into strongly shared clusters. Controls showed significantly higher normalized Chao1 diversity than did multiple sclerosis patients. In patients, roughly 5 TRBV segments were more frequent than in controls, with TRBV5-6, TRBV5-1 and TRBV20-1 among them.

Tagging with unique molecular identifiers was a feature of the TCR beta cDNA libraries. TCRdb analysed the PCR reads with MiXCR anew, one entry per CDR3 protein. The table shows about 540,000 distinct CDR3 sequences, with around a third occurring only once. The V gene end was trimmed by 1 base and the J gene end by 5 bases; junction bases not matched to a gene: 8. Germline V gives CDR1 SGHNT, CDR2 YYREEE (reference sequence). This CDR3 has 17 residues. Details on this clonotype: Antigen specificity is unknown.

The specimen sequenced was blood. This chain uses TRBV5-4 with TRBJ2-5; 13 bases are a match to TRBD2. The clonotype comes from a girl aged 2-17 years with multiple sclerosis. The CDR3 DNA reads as TGTGCCAGCAGCTTGAAGGGGACTAGCGGGGTTCGGGAGACCCAGTACTTC. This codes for CASSLKGTSGVRETQYF.